The 6 T cell receptor beta chains given below trace back to one sample, sequenced in a study of blood T cell repertoires in COVID-19. Some clones are missing from TCRdb's copy, which holds only in-frame ones; the method was immunoSEQ multiplex PCR. In the table there are approximately 5,900 clones, under 95% of which are singletons. The sequenced sample consisted of peripheral blood. All receptors come from a human donor in a cohort sampled during active COVID-19.

CDR3 sequence: CSPGLAGVRDGQFF. The CDR3 region has the DNA TGCAGCCCAGGACTAGCGGGAGTGAGGGACGGGCAGTTCTTC. This sequence joins TRBV29-1 and TRBJ2-1; 13 bases fit TRBD2. CDR3 length equals 14 residues. V was pared by 8 bases and J by 12 bases, with 13 bases of the junction left unmatched. CDR1 SQVTM and CDR2 ANQGSEA come from the germline V gene.

This chain joins TRBV18 and TRBJ2-5, with 8 bases identical to TRBD1. The CDR3 runs 14 residues. Germline V gene lookup returns CDR1 KGHSH and CDR2 LQKENI. Losses at the gene ends were 5 bases for V and 4 bases for J; bases not matched to a gene: 6. Here the CDR3 DNA reads TGTGCCAGCTCAACAAGACAGGGGCTAGAGACCCAGTACTTC. Translation gives CASSTRQGLETQYF.

The chain has TRBV4-3 and TRBJ2-1; 12 bases agree with TRBD2. The germline V gene encodes CDR1 LGHNA and CDR2 YSLEER. This CDR3 comprises 20 residues. Germline trimming cut 0 bases from V and 0 bases from J; bases unmatched to any gene: 9. CDR3 protein: CASSQEALAGGRSSYNEQFF. The CDR3 nucleotides read TGCGCCAGCAGCCAAGAGGCGCTAGCGGGAGGGCGGTCCTCCTACAATGAGCAGTTCTTC.

This chain links TRBV5-1 with TRBJ2-5; a possible D gene is TRBD1 (6 bases). CDR3 length equals 14 residues. V was shortened by 5 bases and J by 1 base, with 12 bases between the two germline ends. Germline CDR1 SGHRS, CDR2 YFSETQ. CDR3 loop: CASRDGQIQETQYF. In nucleotides, the CDR3 is TGCGCCAGCAGGGATGGACAGATCCAAGAGACCCAGTACTTC.

This clone was observed a few times. V usage is TRBV18 and J usage is TRBJ1-5; 10 nucleotides match TRBD1. V was clipped by 2 bases and J by 2 bases; unmatched bases: 3. CDR3 size: 16 residues. Germline-derived CDR1 and CDR2 are KGHSH and LQKENI. CDR3 sequence (DNA): TGTGCCAGCTCACCATCCGGGACAGGGGGCAATCAGCCCCAGCATTTT. It translates to CASSPSGTGGNQPQHF.

This clone showed up just once. The chain carries TRBV9 and TRBJ1-4; 7 nucleotides align to TRBD1. The trim removed 2 bases at V and 4 bases at J, leaving 2 bases unmatched. CDR1 is SGDLS, CDR2 YYNGEE, per germline. The length of the CDR3 is 14 residues. This CDR3 reads CASSVTGLNEKLFF. CDR3 nucleotide sequence: TGTGCCAGCAGCGTGACAGGGCTTAATGAAAAACTGTTTTTT.